The source of this T cell receptor beta chain is a study of cytomegalovirus exposure and HLA in healthy donors (dated by TCRdb to about 2017). In the study overall: According to a later analysis, one platform produced both the roughly 130 validation repertoires and the 620 or so repertoires of the first cohort. The study aimed to test whether cataloging public T cell receptors could reveal signatures of past pathogen exposure. Besides the first cohort of 666 subjects, a separate validation cohort made up of 90 to 150 different subjects was used. The study combined high-throughput TCR immunosequencing, statistical association of individual TCRs with disease status, and machine learning to predict cytomegalovirus infection status. Paper-wide results and their limitations: A later analysis lacked HLA typing for the validation cohort, so it scored co-occurrence in that cohort across all 120 repertoires. It was suggested by the authors that the approach could potentially be generalized to other disease states and immunological phenotypes. The study listed over 150 TCR beta chains as associated with cytomegalovirus. The classifier was reported to diagnose cytomegalovirus status with high specificity and sensitivity in both the original cohort and the validation cohort. Most TCR sequences were seen in very few donors, while some public TCRs were found in many individuals. In a later analysis, TCRs clustered in the first cohort were found to also tend to co-occur in the roughly 120 validation repertoires, with approximately 95% of cluster scores above 0. In vitro tests confirmed that three of the cytomegalovirus-associated TCR beta chains recognize cytomegalovirus antigens.

Separate from the roughly 700-subject first cohort, the validation cohort of 90 to 150 subjects was the group to which the donors belonged. Points on this clone: The antigen it recognizes is unknown. Base qualities are not provided; no much larger clone lies one nucleotide away.

The cysteine opens and the phenylalanine closes a CDR3 of 19 amino acids. Only the CDR3 portion is preserved as DNA: 57 bases, with reading frame beginning at the first base. Compared with germline, V lacks 5 bases and J lacks 3 bases; bases without a gene match: 20. The germline V gene specifies SGHTA as CDR1 and FQGTGA as CDR2. Library preparation used the immunoSEQ multiplex PCR assay. The paper's processing steps were these. A statistical classification framework was built for diagnosing cytomegalovirus status from the catalog of TCR beta chain sequences. TCRdb obtained this table from immuneACCESS and retained in-frame rearrangements with V and J assigned. These tables miss some clones; where compared with another copy, unresolved V genes account for less than half of the shortfall, and the remainder is unexplained. The V and J calls and clone size come from that table; D and trimming were worked out from the DNA. This sample is represented by 330,000 or so clones; roughly 88% of them were singletons. The ten largest clones add up to 0.65% to 0.85% of the sample.

Sample: PBMCs. The chain employs TRBV7-3 and TRBJ2-7; the central 9 bases match TRBD2. The sequence came from a woman between 18 and 29 years old in good health and CMV-seronegative. The CDR3 loop reads CASSPPGRQPGLADYEQYF. The sequenced DNA is TGTGCCAGCAGCCCCCCCGGGAGGCAGCCGGGACTAGCAGACTACGAGCAGTACTTC.